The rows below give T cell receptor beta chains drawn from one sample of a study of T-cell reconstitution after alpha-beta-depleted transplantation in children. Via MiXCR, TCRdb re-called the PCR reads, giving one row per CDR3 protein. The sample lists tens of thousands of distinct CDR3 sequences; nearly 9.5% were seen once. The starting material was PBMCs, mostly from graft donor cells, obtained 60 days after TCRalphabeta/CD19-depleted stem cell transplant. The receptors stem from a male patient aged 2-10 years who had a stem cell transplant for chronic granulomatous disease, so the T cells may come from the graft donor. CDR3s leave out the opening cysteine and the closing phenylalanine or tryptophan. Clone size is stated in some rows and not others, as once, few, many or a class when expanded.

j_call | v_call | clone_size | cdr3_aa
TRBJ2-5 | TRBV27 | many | ASSPPGVAGKTQY
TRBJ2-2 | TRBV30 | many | AWSVFGGRGTGELF
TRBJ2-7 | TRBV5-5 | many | ASSFGLAGFSYEQY
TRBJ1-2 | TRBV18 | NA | ASSGATDNYGYT
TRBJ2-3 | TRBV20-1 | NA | SASGRADTQY
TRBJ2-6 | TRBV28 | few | ASSLLSGRAADSGANVLT
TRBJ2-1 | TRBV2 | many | ASSDRRLAGGPYSYNEQF
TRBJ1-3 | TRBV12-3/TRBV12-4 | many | ASSLVSLGAPGNTIY
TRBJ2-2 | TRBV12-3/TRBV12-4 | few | AISLAPLRVPNTGELF
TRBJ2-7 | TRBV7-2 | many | ASSPGLTSYEQY
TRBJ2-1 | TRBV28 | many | ASWGVVGGEQF
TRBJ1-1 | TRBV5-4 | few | ASRGQGGTEAF
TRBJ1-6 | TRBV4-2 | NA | ASSQGGQYNSPLH
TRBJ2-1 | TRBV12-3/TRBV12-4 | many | ASSLTGYNEQF
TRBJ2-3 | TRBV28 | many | ASSLDGLAGTDTQY
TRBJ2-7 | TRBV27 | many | ASSWAGAWYEQY
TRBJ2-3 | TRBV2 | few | ASRGITDTQY
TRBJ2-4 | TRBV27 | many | ASRPLSVSAKNIQY
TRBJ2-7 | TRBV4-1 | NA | ASSQVIKGLANPRSSYEQY
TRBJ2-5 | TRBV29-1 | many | SARLVAGETQY
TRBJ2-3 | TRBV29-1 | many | SLEGPPTDTQY
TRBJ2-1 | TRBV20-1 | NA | SARDIERENNEQF
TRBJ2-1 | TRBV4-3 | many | ASSQDTSGSRVSEQF
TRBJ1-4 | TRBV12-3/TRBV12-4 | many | ASSRDGQIGKLF
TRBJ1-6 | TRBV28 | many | ASSLPRTASPLH
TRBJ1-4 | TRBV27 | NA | ASSLSRGPNEKLF
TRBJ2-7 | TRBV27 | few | ASSLSPTEY
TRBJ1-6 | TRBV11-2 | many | ASSRGQGNSPLH